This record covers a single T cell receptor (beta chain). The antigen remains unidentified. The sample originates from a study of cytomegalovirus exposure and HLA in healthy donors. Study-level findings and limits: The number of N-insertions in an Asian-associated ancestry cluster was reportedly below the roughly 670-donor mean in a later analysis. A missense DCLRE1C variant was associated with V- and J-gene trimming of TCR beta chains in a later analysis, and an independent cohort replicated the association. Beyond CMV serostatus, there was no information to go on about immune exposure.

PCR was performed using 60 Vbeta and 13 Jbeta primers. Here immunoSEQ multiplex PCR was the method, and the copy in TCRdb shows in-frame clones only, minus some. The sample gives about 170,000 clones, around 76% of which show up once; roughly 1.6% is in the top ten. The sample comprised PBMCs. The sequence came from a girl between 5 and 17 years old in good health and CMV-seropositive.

This chain's CDR3 is CASSQDRGSLSYEQYF. Written as DNA, the CDR3 is TGCGCCAGCAGCCAAGACCGCGGGAGCCTCTCCTACGAGCAGTACTTC. This chain joins TRBV4-1 and TRBJ2-7; TRBD2 agrees at 7 bases. V lost 0 bases, J lost 0 bases, and 5 bases stayed unmatched. The CDR3 runs 16 residues. Germline V gene lookup returns CDR1 MGHRA and CDR2 YSYEKL.